The clone carrying this T cell receptor (beta chain) was seen many times. Antigen: not known. This entry is derived from a study of identical twins. Study-wide points: Twin-shared out-of-frame alpha sequences were enriched for low generation probability. Donors were not followed over many years; analysis was cross-sectional. High-abundance cord blood beta clonotypes had fewer insertions; memory repertoires showed none.

TCRdb processed the 5' RACE reads anew with MiXCR; each CDR3 protein has one entry. The sample contains around 670,000 distinct CDR3 sequences, 5.5% to 6.5% of which appear only once. Germline V gene sequence: CDR1 MNHEY, CDR2 SVGAGI. After removal of 0 bases from V and 9 bases from J, the junction contained 5 bases not matched to a gene. This CDR3 has 15 amino acids. The TCR sequence derives from a man between 18 and 29 years old in good health. The genes are TRBV6-5 and TRBJ2-1; TRBD2 aligns across 10 bases. Source material: naive T cells sorted from blood. CDR3 region: CASSYSSSGSGEQFF. The CDR3 DNA reads as TGTGCCAGCAGTTACTCGTCTAGCGGGAGCGGTGAGCAGTTCTTC.